These 10 T cell receptor beta chains came from one sample sequenced in a study of shared clonotypes between healthy human individuals. Assay: immunoSEQ multiplex PCR; the TCRdb copy retains only in-frame clones and omits some. The sample yields more than 1.2 million clones, 97% to 99% seen once. What was sequenced was naive CD4+ T cells sorted from blood. Subset given: CD45RA+ positively selected. Every receptor here comes from a man younger than 45 in good health.

The gene calls are TRBV2 and TRBJ2-7, with D tentatively TRBD1 (5 bases). Germline lookup yields CDR1 SNHLY and CDR2 FYNNEI. The CDR3 runs 14 residues. Trimming took off 4 bases at V and 2 bases at J, with 12 bases between the two ends. The CDR3 here is CASSGQIRAYEQYF. In DNA form, the CDR3 reads TGTGCCAGCAGTGGACAAATCAGGGCCTACGAGCAGTACTTC. The whole variable domain, filled in from reference TRBV2 and TRBJ2-7, reads EPEVTQTPSHQVTQMGQEVILRCVPISNHLYFYWYRQILGQKVEFLVSFYNNEISEKSEIFDDQFSVERPDGSNFTLKIRSTKLEDSAMYFCASSGQIRAYEQYFGPGTRLTVT.

This clone has just one count. The rearrangement joins TRBV4-2 to TRBJ2-7, with a possible D match to TRBD1 (5 bases). The CDR3 covers 14 residues. CDR1 and CDR2 (germline): LGHNA, YNFKEQ. V was cut by 4 bases and J by 0 bases, with 10 bases left in between. CDR3: CASSPDIDSYEQYF. CDR3 coding DNA: TGTGCCAGCAGCCCGGACATTGACTCCTACGAGCAGTACTTC.

V gene TRBV6-1 combines with J gene TRBJ2-1; TRBD2 matches at 16 bases. This CDR3 contains 20 residues. Trimming took 2 bases from V and 2 from J; bases not matched to a gene: 9. Per the germline V gene, CDR1 is MNHNS and CDR2 is SASEGT. Here the CDR3 reads CASSEPPGTSGRAPYNEQFF. The DNA for the CDR3 is TGTGCCAGCAGTGAACCTCCTGGGACTAGCGGGAGGGCGCCCTACAATGAGCAGTTCTTC.

V and J are TRBV5-6 and TRBJ1-5; D possibly corresponds to TRBD1 (5 bases). The germline V gene encodes CDR1 SGHDT and CDR2 YYEEEE. V shed 0 bases and J shed 6 bases, with 13 bases lying between them. The CDR3 length is 15 residues. CDR3 amino acids: CASSLGPGLFQPQHF. The CDR3 nucleotides are TGTGCCAGCAGCTTGGGTCCAGGGTTGTTTCAGCCCCAGCATTTT.

Only one count was recorded for this clone. The sample holds other DNA sequences that translate to the same CDR3. The CDR3 region is CASGQEQETQYF. The DNA for the CDR3 is TGTGCCAGCGGACAGGAGCAAGAGACCCAGTACTTC. V is TRBV2 and J is TRBJ2-5; 7 positions agree with TRBD1. Germline V gene data show CDR1 as SNHLY and CDR2 as FYNNEI. Trimming removed 8 bases from V and 2 bases from J; junction bases left unmatched: 2. The CDR3 spans 12 residues.

The J gene is TRBJ2-1, the V gene TRBV5-1; 11 bases fit TRBD2. This CDR3 is 15 amino acids long. V shed 2 bases and J 6 bases; nucleotides not matched to a gene: 4. Germline CDR1 SGHRS, CDR2 YFSETQ. The chain's CDR3 is CASSFTSGGSNEQFF. Here the CDR3 DNA reads TGCGCCAGCAGCTTTACTAGCGGGGGATCCAATGAGCAGTTCTTC.

The CDR3 loop reads CASSAPGRERPDTQYF. As DNA, the CDR3 is TGTGCCAGCAGCGCTCCCGGGCGGGAGCGTCCAGATACGCAGTATTTT. V and J are TRBV9 and TRBJ2-3, with TRBD2 identical over 7 bases. Germline V gives CDR1 SGDLS, CDR2 YYNGEE. V shed 3 bases and J 4 bases; nucleotides not matched to a gene: 11. This CDR3 is 16 amino acids long.

The chain recombines TRBV29-1 with TRBJ2-2; TRBD2 aligns across 12 bases. The CDR3 runs 15 residues. Unmatched junction bases numbered 8, after V lost 6 bases and J lost 6 bases. Per germline, CDR1 SQVTM and CDR2 ANQGSEA. The CDR3 loop is CSVALAGGPPGELFF. Here the CDR3 DNA reads TGCAGCGTGGCCCTAGCGGGAGGGCCCCCCGGGGAGCTGTTTTTT.

V gene TRBV7-9 combines with J gene TRBJ1-3, with TRBD1 as a possible D gene (6 bases). Germline V gene data show CDR1 as SEHNR and CDR2 as FQNEAQ (reference sequence). This CDR3 has 17 residues. The V end was cut by 2 bases, the J end by 0 bases, with 14 bases between. CDR3 DNA sequence: TGTGCCAGCAGCTTACCCCTGACAGGACCCTCTGGAAACACCATATATTTT. It encodes CASSLPLTGPSGNTIYF.

This chain joins TRBV7-2 and TRBJ2-1; D ambiguous. From germline, CDR1 is SGHTA and CDR2 FQGNSA. V lost 5 bases to trimming and J lost 8 bases, with 13 bases between them. There are 13 residues in the CDR3. The CDR3 DNA sequence: TGTGCCAGCAGCCTCGCCGCAGGCGATGAGCAGTTCTTC. As protein: CASSLAAGDEQFF. The full variable domain, its missing parts supplied by reference TRBV7-2 and TRBJ2-1, is GAGVSQSPSNKVTEKGKDVELRCDPISGHTALYWYRQSLGQGLEFLIYFQGNSAPDKSGLPSDRFSAERTGGSVSTLTIQRTQQEDSAVYLCASSLAAGDEQFFGPGTRLTVL.